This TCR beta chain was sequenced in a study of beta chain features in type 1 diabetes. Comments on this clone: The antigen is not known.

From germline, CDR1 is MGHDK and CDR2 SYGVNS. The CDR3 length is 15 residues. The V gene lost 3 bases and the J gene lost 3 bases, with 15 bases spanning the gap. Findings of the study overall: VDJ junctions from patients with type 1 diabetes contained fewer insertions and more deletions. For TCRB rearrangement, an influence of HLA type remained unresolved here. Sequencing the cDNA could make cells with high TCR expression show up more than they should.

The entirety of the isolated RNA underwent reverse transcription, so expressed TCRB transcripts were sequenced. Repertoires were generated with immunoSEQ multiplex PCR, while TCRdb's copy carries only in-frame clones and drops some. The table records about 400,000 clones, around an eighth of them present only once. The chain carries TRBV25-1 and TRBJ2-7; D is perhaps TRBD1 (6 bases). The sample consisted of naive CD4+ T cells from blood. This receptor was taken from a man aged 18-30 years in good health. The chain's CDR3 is CASSDPRTDVYEQYF. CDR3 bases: TGTGCCAGCAGTGATCCCAGGACAGATGTCTACGAGCAGTACTTC.